One and the same sample provided the 16 T cell receptor beta chains below, sequenced in a study of T cells after posttransplantation cyclophosphamide. TCRdb's copy holds only in-frame clones and misses some; the assay was immunoSEQ multiplex PCR. The repertoire holds about 21,000 clones, roughly 98% seen once, with under 0.15% in the top ten. Sequencing input: naive CD8+ T cells sorted from PBMCs. All receptors derive from a man aged 35-49 years in good health, CMV-negative, and a related stem cell transplant donor.

The chain is built from TRBV6-6 and TRBJ2-5, with TRBD2 identical over 10 bases. The closer fit of TRBJ2-7 to the DNA end suggests the J call may be wrong. Germline V lookup: CDR1 MNHNY, CDR2 SVGAGI (reference sequence). This CDR3 is built from 16 residues. CDR3 sequence reads: CASSYWLAGALDEQYF. The CDR3 DNA is TGTGCCAGCAGTTACTGGCTAGCGGGAGCCTTGGACGAGCAGTACTTC.

This CDR3 reads CASSYSGQYEQYF. The CDR3 nucleotides read TGTGCCAGCAGTTACTCAGGACAGTACGAGCAGTACTTC. The gene calls are TRBV6-5 and TRBJ2-7, with D possibly matching TRBD1 (6 bases). Germline loops: CDR1 MNHEY, CDR2 SVGAGI. The V end was cut by 0 bases, the J end by 4 bases, with 7 bases between. The CDR3 runs 13 residues.

The V and J genes are TRBV5-1 and TRBJ2-1, with D perhaps TRBD2 (6 bases). Germline assignment: CDR1 SGHRS and CDR2 YFSETQ. Deletions cut 5 bases from V and 9 bases from J, with 15 bases between. The CDR3 covers 13 residues. Here the CDR3 reads CASSKDGSSEQFF. In nucleotides, the CDR3 is TGCGCCAGCAGTAAGGACGGGAGTAGTGAGCAGTTCTTC.

This chain joins TRBV28 and TRBJ2-5, with D maybe TRBD2 (5 bases). Germline values: CDR1 MDHEN, CDR2 SYDVKM. V was clipped by 5 bases and J by 9 bases, with 16 bases between them. This CDR3 region has 13 residues. DNA for the CDR3: TGTGCCAGCAGTCCCGGACTTGGTGGGGCCCAGTACTTC. Its protein is CASSPGLGGAQYF.

The DNA for the CDR3 is TGTGCCTGGAGTTCTTTAACAGGGTCAGAGAGAGTGGGCCAGCATTTT. Protein sequence: CAWSSLTGSERVGQHF. V usage is TRBV30 and J usage is TRBJ1-5; perhaps TRBD1 as D (6 bases). This CDR3 contains 16 residues. The V gene lost 2 bases and the J gene lost 12 bases, with 26 bases spanning the gap. In germline, CDR1 is GTSNPN, CDR2 SVGIG (reference sequence).

This rearrangement joins TRBV28 to TRBJ2-5, with 10 bases aligning to TRBD1. CDR1 is MDHEN and CDR2 is SYDVKM in the germline V gene. The CDR3 runs 15 residues. V was clipped by 6 bases and J by 5 bases; unmatched bases: 9. The CDR3 region has the DNA TGTGCCAGCAGGGATGACAGGGGGCATCGGGAGACCCAGTACTTC. Amino acids: CASRDDRGHRETQYF.

J is TRBJ2-1 and V is TRBV2; D is unclear. The CDR3 is 15 residues long. Germline CDR1 and CDR2: SNHLY and FYNNEI. V was pared by 3 bases and J by 4 bases, with 13 bases between. CDR3 bases: TGTGCCAGCAGTGAGGGCCCAAGCAGGTACAATGAGCAGTTCTTC. Translated, it gives CASSEGPSRYNEQFF.

This chain connects TRBV9 to TRBJ2-2; 9 bases align to TRBD2. J lost 2 bases, V lost 3 bases, and 8 bases had no gene match. Germline-derived CDR1 and CDR2 are SGDLS and YYNGEE. The CDR3 spans 17 residues. CDR3 sequence (DNA): TGTGCCAGCAGCGCGAATAGCGGGAGACCCAACACCGGGGAGCTGTTTTTT. Protein: CASSANSGRPNTGELFF.

The chain couples TRBV30 to TRBJ2-1; TRBD1 is a possible D gene (5 bases). The length of the CDR3 is 14 residues. With 2 bases removed from V and 6 bases from J, the gap between germline ends came to 14 bases. Germline V lookup: CDR1 GTSNPN, CDR2 SVGIG (reference sequence). Here the CDR3 reads CAWSPPDNLNEQFF. The DNA of the CDR3 is TGTGCCTGGAGTCCTCCGGACAATCTCAATGAGCAGTTCTTC.

The gene calls are TRBV6-1 and TRBJ1-5, with D maybe TRBD1 (6 bases). Looked up from germline, CDR1 is MNHNS and CDR2 is SASEGT. This CDR3 comprises 14 residues. The V and J ends lost 1 base and 8 bases respectively, with 12 bases between them. CDR3 amino acids: CASSEVTGKEPQHF. CDR3 DNA sequence: TGTGCCAGCAGTGAAGTCACAGGGAAGGAGCCCCAGCATTTT.

V usage is TRBV28 and J usage is TRBJ1-5; D remains unclear. There are 15 residues in the CDR3. Trimming removed 3 bases from V and 3 bases from J, with 12 bases in between. Germline CDR1 and CDR2: MDHEN and SYDVKM. The CDR3 sequence is CASSFRQALNQPQHF. The CDR3 coding sequence is TGTGCCAGCAGTTTTCGGCAGGCTCTCAATCAGCCCCAGCATTTT.

The chain has TRBV5-6 and TRBJ2-7, with D maybe TRBD2 (7 bases). This CDR3 comprises 16 residues. Between the trimmed V and J ends, which lost 0 bases and 0 bases, there was a span of 13 bases. Germline CDR1 SGHDT, CDR2 YYEEEE. CDR3 in amino acids: CASSLVRGGSSYEQYF. As DNA, the CDR3 is TGTGCCAGCAGCTTGGTAAGGGGGGGAAGCTCCTACGAGCAGTACTTC.

The V gene is TRBV2, the J gene TRBJ2-5; 7 positions match TRBD1. The J call may be wrong; the DNA end is better matched by TRBJ2-7. This CDR3 comprises 12 residues. Germline V CDR1 and CDR2: SNHLY, FYNNEI. The CDR3 is CASEGTDGEQYF. For the CDR3, the DNA is TGTGCCAGCGAAGGGACAGACGGCGAGCAGTACTTC.

The chain has TRBV5-5 and TRBJ2-5; 10 bases agree with TRBD1. The J call is in doubt because the DNA end fits TRBJ2-7 better. Germline CDR1 reads SGHKS; CDR2 reads YYEKEE (reference sequence). The CDR3 contains 16 residues. CDR3 nucleotides: TGTGCCAGCAGCTTGAATCCCGGGACAGGGGCCTACGAGCAGTACTTC. It yields the protein CASSLNPGTGAYEQYF.

The chain employs TRBV7-9 and TRBJ1-5, with a weak D call TRBD1 (6 bases). Trimming removed 6 bases from V and 2 bases from J, with 14 bases in between. This CDR3 is built from 15 residues. Germline assignment: CDR1 SEHNR and CDR2 FQNEAQ (reference sequence). The chain's CDR3 is CASSPQGIGNQPQHF. CDR3 in DNA: TGTGCCAGCAGTCCACAGGGAATCGGCAATCAGCCCCAGCATTTT.

This clone was seen once. The V call is TRBV7-6, the J call TRBJ1-1, with a weak D call TRBD1 (5 bases). The CDR3 spans 13 residues. V lost 5 bases to trimming and J lost 5 bases, with 12 bases between them. Germline assignment: CDR1 SGHVS and CDR2 FNYEAQ. The CDR3 bases are TGTGCCAGCAGCCCCGGAGGGGCGACTGAAGCTTTCTTT. This translates into CASSPGGATEAFF.